A single sample is the source of the 5 T cell receptor beta chains below, sequenced in a study of blood T cell repertoires in COVID-19. Assay used: immunoSEQ multiplex PCR; TCRdb lists only in-frame clones, some missing. The sample lists 100,000 to 150,000 clones; 80% to 85% were seen once. The source material was PBMCs or T cells enriched from blood (not recorded which). The receptors come from a woman aged 30 to 39 who had recovered from COVID-19.

V is TRBV19 and J is TRBJ2-1, with D tentatively TRBD2 (5 bases). This CDR3 comprises 12 residues. Germline-derived CDR1 and CDR2 are LNHDA and SQIVND (reference sequence). Trimming removed 7 bases from V and 6 bases from J, with 10 bases in between. The CDR3 DNA sequence: TGTGCCAGTAAGCTAGCTGGCAATGAGCAGTTCTTC. Protein product: CASKLAGNEQFF.

The chain employs TRBV24-1 and TRBJ1-2, with TRBD1 identical over 10 bases. Germline V gene lookup returns CDR1 KGHDR and CDR2 SFDVKD. CDR3 length: 15 residues. Trimming cost V 2 bases and J 4 bases; bases outside gene matches: 3. The CDR3 DNA is TGTGCCACCAGTGATTCTCGGACAGGGGGCTATGGCTACACCTTC. It is translated as CATSDSRTGGYGYTF.

J is TRBJ2-1 and V is TRBV5-1, with TRBD2 matching over 10 bases. CDR1 is SGHRS and CDR2 is YFSETQ in the germline V gene. The J segment lost 3 bases and the V segment lost 1 base, leaving 4 bases of the junction unmatched. The CDR3 runs 16 residues. In DNA, the CDR3 is TGCGCCAGCAGCTTGTTCGCTAGCGGGAGCTACAATGAGCAGTTCTTC. Translated: CASSLFASGSYNEQFF.

This clone was counted many times. The CDR3 loop reads CASSSFSGRGYEQYF. The CDR3 DNA reads as TGTGCCAGCAGCTCCTTTAGCGGGAGGGGCTACGAGCAGTACTTC. The chain has TRBV7-9 and TRBJ2-7; TRBD2 matches 11 bases. CDR1 is SEHNR, CDR2 FQNEAQ, per germline (reference sequence). This CDR3 contains 15 residues. V dropped 4 bases and J dropped 3; count of bases not matched to a gene: 5.

This clone was detected a few times. The chain combines TRBV24-1 with TRBJ2-7; 9 bases line up with TRBD1. The CDR3 is made up of 14 amino acids. Germline V gene lookup returns CDR1 KGHDR and CDR2 SFDVKD. The J segment lost 6 bases and the V segment lost 8 bases, leaving 10 bases of the junction unmatched. For the CDR3, the DNA is TGTGCCACCAACCCGGGACAGGGTGGTTGCGAGCAGTACTTC. Translating gives CATNPGQGGCEQYF.